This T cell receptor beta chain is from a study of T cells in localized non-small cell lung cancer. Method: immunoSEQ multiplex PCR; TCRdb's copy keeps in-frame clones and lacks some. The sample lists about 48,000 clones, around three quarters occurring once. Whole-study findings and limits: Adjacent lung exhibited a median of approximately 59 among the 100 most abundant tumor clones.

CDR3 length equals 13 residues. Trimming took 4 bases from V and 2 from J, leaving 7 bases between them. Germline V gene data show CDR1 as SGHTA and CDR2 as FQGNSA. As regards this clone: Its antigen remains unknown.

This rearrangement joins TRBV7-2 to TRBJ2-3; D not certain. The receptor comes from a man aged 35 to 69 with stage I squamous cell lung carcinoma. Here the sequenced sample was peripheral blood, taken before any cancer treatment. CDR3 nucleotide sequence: TGTGCCAGCAGCTCAACATTCACAGATACGCAGTATTTT. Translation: CASSSTFTDTQYF.